Shown below are 28 T cell receptor beta chains from a single sample sequenced in a study of beta chain features in type 1 diabetes. Study-wide findings and caveats: In every one of the four CD4+ subsets, TCRB CDR3s were moderately but significantly shorter in Type 1 diabetes patients.

What was sequenced were expressed TCRB transcripts, since all of the isolated RNA had been reverse transcribed. Profiling relied on immunoSEQ multiplex PCR, and the TCRdb table lists in-frame clones only, not all of them. The sample yields more than 300,000 clones, 8.5% to 10% seen once. Their antigens remain unidentified. What was sequenced was central memory CD4+ T cells from blood. The source of these receptors is a man aged 25-45 years with type 1 diabetes.

With regard to this clone: Compared with germline, one end of the junction differs, possibly owing to a read error. V usage is TRBV6-6 and J usage is TRBJ2-5; 7 bases map to TRBD1. The CDR3 totals 15 residues. Germline V gene sequence: CDR1 MNHNY, CDR2 SVGAGI (reference sequence). The CDR3 here is CAISEPQQGQETQYF. CDR3 DNA sequence: TGTGCCATCAGTGAGCCGCAACAGGGGCAAGAGACCCAGTACTTC.

This clone showed up many times. V and J are TRBV10-3 and TRBJ2-1, with TRBD2 as a possible D gene (6 bases). CDR1 and CDR2 (germline): ENHRY, SYGVKD. V lost 0 bases and J 9 bases, leaving 18 bases between the germline ends. This CDR3 is 16 amino acids long. CDR3 residues: CAISESGNAGSGEQFF. CDR3 bases: TGTGCCATCAGTGAGTCGGGAAATGCGGGGTCGGGTGAGCAGTTCTTC.

Many counts were recorded for this clone. This chain connects TRBV7-9 to TRBJ2-5; 8 nucleotides align to TRBD1. Trimming took 0 bases from V and 2 from J; bases not matched to a gene: 5. Germline V gene data show CDR1 as SEHNR and CDR2 as FQNEAQ (reference sequence). This CDR3 spans 16 amino acids. CDR3 in DNA: TGTGCCAGCAGCTTAGCGTGGACAGGGAATCAAGAGACCCAGTACTTC. Its translation is CASSLAWTGNQETQYF.

This chain links TRBV6-5 with TRBJ2-1; 12 nucleotides align to TRBD2. The CDR3 runs to 15 residues. Germline assignment: CDR1 MNHEY and CDR2 SVGAGI. Germline trimming cut 6 bases from V and 5 bases from J; bases unmatched to any gene: 5. CDR3 sequence (DNA): TGTGCCAGCAGAGACGGGACTAGCGGGCACAATGAGCAGTTCTTC. Translating gives CASRDGTSGHNEQFF.

This clone was counted a few times. The rearrangement links TRBV15 to TRBJ2-2, with D possibly TRBD1 on 5 matching bases. The CDR3 spans 18 residues. Trimming shortened V by 1 base and J by 0 bases, and 15 bases separated the two germline ends. Germline V lookup: CDR1 LNHNV, CDR2 YYDKDF (reference sequence). CDR3 sequence (DNA): TGTGCCACCAGCAGAGGTCACCCTGGACAACCGAACACCGGGGAGCTGTTTTTT. This gives the protein CATSRGHPGQPNTGELFF.

The CDR3 protein is CASRSGTSVHEQYF. The CDR3 bases are TGTGCCAGCAGGTCCGGGACTAGCGTCCACGAGCAGTACTTC. V is TRBV28 and J is TRBJ2-7; TRBD2 aligns across 10 bases. The CDR3 sequence is 14 residues long. Germline CDR1 reads MDHEN; CDR2 reads SYDVKM. Trimming cost V 6 bases and J 5 bases; bases outside gene matches: 7.

The table lists this clone with a few counts. The CDR3 sequence: CASSIGSGLPDPEAFF. CDR3 DNA sequence: TGTGCCAGTAGTATAGGCTCAGGATTACCCGACCCTGAAGCTTTCTTT. The V and J genes are TRBV19 and TRBJ1-1; D is undetermined. The ends were cut back, 1 base at V and 6 bases at J, with 18 bases in the middle. This CDR3 comprises 16 residues. Per the germline V gene, CDR1 is LNHDA and CDR2 is SQIVND (reference sequence).

Only a few counts were recorded for this clone. V and J are TRBV29-1 and TRBJ2-1; D ambiguous. The germline V gene has CDR1 SQVTM and CDR2 ANQGSEA. The CDR3 consists of 11 residues. V was clipped by 4 bases and J by 6 bases, with 7 bases between them. The chain's CDR3 is CSVAAPNEQFF. DNA of the CDR3: TGCAGCGTTGCTGCACCCAATGAGCAGTTCTTC.

This clone was counted between two and nine times. The CDR3 protein is CASRQGMNTEAFF. CDR3 sequence (DNA): TGTGCCAGCCGACAGGGGATGAACACTGAAGCTTTCTTT. The V and J genes are TRBV18 and TRBJ1-1; 8 bases align to TRBD1. The CDR3 has 13 residues. Germline CDR1 KGHSH, CDR2 LQKENI. V was pared by 8 bases and J by 0 bases, with 2 bases of the junction left unmatched.

In its sample, this clone was seen many times. V is TRBV19 and J is TRBJ2-1; no clear D gene. The CDR3 is 13 amino acids. Per germline, CDR1 LNHDA and CDR2 SQIVND (reference sequence). V was trimmed by 8 bases and J by 4 bases, leaving 12 bases between them. The CDR3 sequence is CASLSGPYNEQFF. The CDR3, as DNA: TGTGCCAGTCTCAGTGGGCCTTACAATGAGCAGTTCTTC.

This clone came up many times. The CDR3 nucleotides read TGTGCCAGCAGTCCTCATCTGGACAGCGGAAACACCATATATTTT. It specifies CASSPHLDSGNTIYF. The rearrangement joins TRBV28 to TRBJ1-3, with D maybe TRBD1 (6 bases). The CDR3 length is 15 residues. Germline V gene data show CDR1 as MDHEN and CDR2 as SYDVKM. Trimming stripped 5 bases from V and 4 bases from J, with 15 bases between.

This clone was counted ten times or more. CDR3 nucleotides: TGTGCCAGCAGTTTATCTAAGGGGACCCAGTACTTC. Its translation: CASSLSKGTQYF. The rearrangement joins TRBV27 to TRBJ2-5; D not certain. This CDR3 is built from 12 residues. The germline V gene encodes CDR1 MNHEY and CDR2 SMNVEV (reference sequence). V lost 0 bases, J lost 7 bases, and 6 bases lay in between.

The chain combines TRBV7-7 with TRBJ2-5, with 8 bases matching TRBD1. The CDR3 spans 14 residues. Per germline, CDR1 SSHAT and CDR2 FNYEAQ (reference sequence). CDR3 in DNA: TGTGCTAGCTCGGCGGGACAGGATTCAGAGACCCAGTACTTC. The encoded protein is CASSAGQDSETQYF.

The chain couples TRBV5-4 to TRBJ2-7, with 8 bases lining up with TRBD2. The germline CDR1 and CDR2 sequences are SGHNT and YYREEE (reference sequence). With 0 bases clipped from V and 5 bases from J, the junction kept 7 bases outside the gene matches. The CDR3 totals 15 residues. CDR3 in DNA: TGTGCCAGCAGCTTGGCGGGGGGGGCCCGCCACGAGCAGTACTTC. Its translation is CASSLAGGARHEQYF.

The chain links TRBV7-8 to TRBJ2-3, with D possibly matching TRBD2 (5 bases). The V gene's germline CDR1 is SGHVS and CDR2 FQNEAQ. The CDR3 is 15 amino acids. Between the trimmed V and J ends, which lost 1 base and 4 bases, there was a span of 12 bases. The CDR3 protein is CASSLVHEGADTQYF. CDR3 DNA: TGTGCCAGCAGCTTAGTTCATGAGGGAGCAGATACGCAGTATTTT.

This rearrangement joins TRBV7-2 to TRBJ1-5, with no clear D. CDR3 size: 15 residues. Per the germline V gene, CDR1 is SGHTA and CDR2 is FQGNSA. V was cut by 6 bases and J by 0 bases, with 12 bases left in between. The CDR3 spells CASRSGRYSNQPQHF. The DNA for the CDR3 is TGTGCCAGCAGATCAGGACGGTATAGCAATCAGCCCCAGCATTTT. The whole variable domain, filled in from reference TRBV7-2 and TRBJ1-5, reads GAGVSQSPSNKVTEKGKDVELRCDPISGHTALYWYRQSLGQGLEFLIYFQGNSAPDKSGLPSDRFSAERTGGSVSTLTIQRTQQEDSAVYLCASRSGRYSNQPQHFGDGTRLSIL.

V gene TRBV2 combines with J gene TRBJ1-4; D might be TRBD1 (5 bases). The V gene lost 5 bases and the J gene lost 4 bases, with 17 bases spanning the gap. The CDR3 runs 16 residues. Germline values: CDR1 SNHLY, CDR2 FYNNEI. As DNA, the CDR3 is TGTGCCAGCAGTTTTCTTCGGGACGGGAATAATGAAAAACTGTTTTTT. Protein: CASSFLRDGNNEKLFF.

This clone appeared many times. The chain employs TRBV28 and TRBJ2-1; TRBD2 matches 7 bases. The junction had 1 base not matched to a gene; V was cut back by 5 bases and J by 0 bases. Germline CDR1 is MDHEN and CDR2 is SYDVKM. The CDR3 runs to 14 residues. The DNA of the CDR3 is TGTGCCAGCAGTGGCGGGAGCTCCTACAATGAGCAGTTCTTC. Translation gives CASSGGSSYNEQFF.

This clone showed up just a few times. This sample includes further DNA sequences coding for the same CDR3. J is TRBJ2-7 and V is TRBV6-5; tentative D call: TRBD2 (6 bases). V shed 2 bases and J shed 0 bases, with 11 bases lying between them. There are 15 residues in the CDR3. Germline CDR1 MNHEY, CDR2 SVGAGI. In nucleotides, the CDR3 is TGTGCCAGCAGTTACAGCATAGCGGACTCCTACGAGCAGTACTTC. Protein: CASSYSIADSYEQYF.

This clone showed up just a few times. A far larger clone is only one base removed, so a read error is likely. The chain employs TRBV4-2 and TRBJ1-5; D might be TRBD1 (5 bases). The CDR3 consists of 14 residues. The germline V gene has CDR1 LGHNA and CDR2 YNFKEQ. Trimming took off 3 bases at V and 5 bases at J, with 11 bases between the two ends. The CDR3 reads CASSQSQVDQPQHF. Here the CDR3 DNA reads TGTGCCAGCAGCCAGTCACAGGTGGATCAGCCCCAGCATTTT.

A few counts support this clone. This sequence joins TRBV9 and TRBJ1-1, with D maybe TRBD1 (6 bases). This CDR3 has 13 residues. V was shortened by 0 bases and J by 12 bases, with 15 bases between the two germline ends. The germline CDR1 and CDR2 sequences are SGDLS and YYNGEE. CDR3 DNA: TGTGCCAGCAGCGTAGAGTATTTGGGGGACACTTTCTTT. This gives the protein CASSVEYLGDTFF.

V is TRBV10-3 and J is TRBJ2-7, with D hard to call. Trimming took off 6 bases at V and 7 bases at J, with 13 bases between the two ends. The CDR3 loop spans 12 amino acids. CDR1 is ENHRY and CDR2 is SYGVKD in the germline V gene. The CDR3 DNA is TGTGCCATCAGCCCGATCCCGTCTGAGCAGTACTTC. Translating gives CAISPIPSEQYF.

This clone occurred a few times. V gene TRBV2 combines with J gene TRBJ2-7; tentatively, D is TRBD1 (6 bases). The V and J ends lost 5 bases and 6 bases respectively, with 8 bases between them. This CDR3 is 11 amino acids long. Germline-derived CDR1 and CDR2 are SNHLY and FYNNEI. CDR3 bases: TGTGCCAGCAGTCGAGGGGGCGAGCAGTACTTC. The encoded protein is CASSRGGEQYF.

The genes are TRBV5-6 and TRBJ2-5; D gene unclear. V lost 0 bases and J lost 4, with 7 bases in between. CDR3 length: 13 residues. The germline gives CDR1 SGHDT, CDR2 YYEEEE. Written as DNA, the CDR3 is TGTGCCAGCAGCTTGGACGTGGGAGAGACCCAGTACTTC. Its protein product is CASSLDVGETQYF. The full variable domain, completed using reference TRBV5-6 and TRBJ2-5, is DAGVTQSPTHLIKTRGQQVTLRCSPKSGHDTVSWYQQALGQGPQFIFQYYEEEERQRGNFPDRFSGHQFPNYSSELNVNALLLGDSALYLCASSLDVGETQYFGPGTRLLVL.

The chain is built from TRBV27 and TRBJ2-7, with D tentatively TRBD2 (5 bases). V dropped 5 bases and J dropped 2 bases, with 16 bases sitting between them. Germline lookup yields CDR1 MNHEY and CDR2 SMNVEV (reference sequence). This CDR3 spans 15 amino acids. CDR3 bases: TGTGCCAGCAGTGCACGAGGGATTGTCACCTACGAGCAGTACTTC. It is translated as CASSARGIVTYEQYF.

This clone has just a few counts. This rearrangement joins TRBV28 to TRBJ2-1; 11 bases agree with TRBD2. The CDR3 is made up of 19 amino acids. Germline V gene data show CDR1 as MDHEN and CDR2 as SYDVKM. Losses at the gene ends were 11 bases for V and 6 bases for J; bases not matched to a gene: 24. DNA for the CDR3: TGTGCCGCTCCGGGGGGAGTGGTAGCGGGAGGGCCAGGGTCCAATGAGCAGTTCTTC. This sequence encodes CAAPGGVVAGGPGSNEQFF.

This clone was counted only a few times. The chain is built from TRBV5-8 and TRBJ2-7; 9 bases are a match to TRBD1. The junction had 11 bases not matched to a gene; V was cut back by 0 bases and J by 4 bases. CDR3 length: 17 amino acids. From germline, CDR1 is SGHTS and CDR2 YDEGEE. The CDR3 sequence is CASSLALTGGASYEQYF. CDR3 DNA sequence: TGTGCCAGCAGCTTGGCCCTAACAGGGGGCGCTTCTTACGAGCAGTACTTC.

The CDR3 is CASTIGPLVAEKLFF. DNA for the CDR3: TGTGCCAGCACGATAGGACCTTTAGTAGCTGAAAAACTGTTTTTT. The V gene is TRBV28, the J gene TRBJ1-4; no clear D. The V gene lost 7 bases and the J gene lost 7 bases, with 19 bases spanning the gap. The CDR3 totals 15 residues. Germline V gives CDR1 MDHEN, CDR2 SYDVKM.